This T cell receptor beta chain was sequenced during a study of OX40 agonist ivuxolimab in advanced cancers. The overall study: Ivuxolimab, an antibody acting as an agonist of OX40 (CD134), was used to treat patients. Study-wide results and caveats: Several nonresponders also turned out to have low normalized T-cell clonal expansion.

A word on this clone: The antigen remains unidentified.

Generated by immunoSEQ multiplex PCR, the TCRdb table keeps only in-frame clones and is missing some. The data hold approximately 100,000 clones, with about 92% observed a single time. Trimming pared 2 bases from V and 10 bases from J, leaving 11 bases between. This CDR3 is 12 amino acids long. From germline, CDR1 is MNHNY and CDR2 SVGAGI (reference sequence). The sample consisted of CD4+ or CD8+ T cells sorted from blood, taken in a trial of the OX40 agonist ivuxolimab. This clonotype originated in an adult with an advanced solid tumor such as melanoma, head and neck, liver or kidney cancer. This sequence joins TRBV6-6 and TRBJ1-1; tentative D call: TRBD1 (6 bases). The CDR3 DNA is TGTGCCAGCAGTTACGATCAGGGGAGAGCTTTCTTT. Protein product: CASSYDQGRAFF.